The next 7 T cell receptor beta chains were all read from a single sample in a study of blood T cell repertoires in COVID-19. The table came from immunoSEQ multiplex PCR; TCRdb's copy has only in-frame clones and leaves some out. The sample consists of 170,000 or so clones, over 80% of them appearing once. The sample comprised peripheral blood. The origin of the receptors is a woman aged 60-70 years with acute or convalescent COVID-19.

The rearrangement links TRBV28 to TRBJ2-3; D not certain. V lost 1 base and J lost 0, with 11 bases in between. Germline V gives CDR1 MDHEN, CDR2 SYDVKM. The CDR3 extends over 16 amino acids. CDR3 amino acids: CASSLFTQSSTDTQYF. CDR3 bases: TGTGCCAGCAGTTTATTTACTCAATCTAGCACAGATACGCAGTATTTT.

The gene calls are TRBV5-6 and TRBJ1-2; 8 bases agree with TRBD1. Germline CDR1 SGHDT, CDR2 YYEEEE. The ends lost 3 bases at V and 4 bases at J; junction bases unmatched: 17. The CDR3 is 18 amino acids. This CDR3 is CASSSDGQGPSSLYGYTF. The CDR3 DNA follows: TGTGCCAGCAGCTCGGACGGACAGGGTCCCTCCTCTCTCTATGGCTACACCTTC.

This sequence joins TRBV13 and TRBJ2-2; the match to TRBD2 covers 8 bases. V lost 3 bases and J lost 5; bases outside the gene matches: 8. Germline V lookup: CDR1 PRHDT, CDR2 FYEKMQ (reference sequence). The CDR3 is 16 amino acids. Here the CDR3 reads CASSFGPRGRTGELFF. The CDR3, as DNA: TGTGCCAGCAGCTTCGGACCCCGCGGGAGGACCGGGGAGCTGTTTTTT.

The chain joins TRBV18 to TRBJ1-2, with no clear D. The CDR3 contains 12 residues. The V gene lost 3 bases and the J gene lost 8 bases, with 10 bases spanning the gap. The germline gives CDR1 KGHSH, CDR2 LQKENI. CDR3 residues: CASSPQVRGYTF. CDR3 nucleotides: TGTGCCAGCTCACCCCAGGTCCGAGGCTACACCTTC.

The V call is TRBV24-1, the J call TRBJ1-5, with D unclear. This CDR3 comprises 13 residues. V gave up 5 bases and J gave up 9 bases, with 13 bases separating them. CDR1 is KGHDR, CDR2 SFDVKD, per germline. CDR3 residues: CATSVSDFGPQHF. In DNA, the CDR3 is TGTGCCACCAGTGTCTCGGACTTTGGGCCCCAGCATTTT.

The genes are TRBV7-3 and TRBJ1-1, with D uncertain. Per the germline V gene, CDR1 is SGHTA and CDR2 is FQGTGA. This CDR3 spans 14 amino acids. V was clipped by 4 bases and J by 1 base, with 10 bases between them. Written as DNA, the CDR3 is TGTGCCAGCAGCTCGATTGGCGGGAACACTGAAGCTTTCTTT. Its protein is CASSSIGGNTEAFF.

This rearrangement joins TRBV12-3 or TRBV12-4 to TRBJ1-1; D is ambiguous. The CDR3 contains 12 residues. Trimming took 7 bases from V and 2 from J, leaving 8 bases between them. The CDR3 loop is CASKEGNTEAFF. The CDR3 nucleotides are TGTGCCAGCAAGGAGGGAAACACTGAAGCTTTCTTT.